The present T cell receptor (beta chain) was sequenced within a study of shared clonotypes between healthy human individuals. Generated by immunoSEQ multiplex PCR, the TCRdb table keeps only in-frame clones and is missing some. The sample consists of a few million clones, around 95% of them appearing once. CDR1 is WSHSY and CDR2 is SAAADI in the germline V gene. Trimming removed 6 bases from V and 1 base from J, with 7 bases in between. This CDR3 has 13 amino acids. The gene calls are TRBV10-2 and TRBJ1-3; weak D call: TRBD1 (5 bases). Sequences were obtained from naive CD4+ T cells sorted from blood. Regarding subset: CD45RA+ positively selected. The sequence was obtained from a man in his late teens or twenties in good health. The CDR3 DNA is TGCGCCAGCAGGGGGCGATCTGGAAACACCATATATTTT. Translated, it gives CASRGRSGNTIYF.